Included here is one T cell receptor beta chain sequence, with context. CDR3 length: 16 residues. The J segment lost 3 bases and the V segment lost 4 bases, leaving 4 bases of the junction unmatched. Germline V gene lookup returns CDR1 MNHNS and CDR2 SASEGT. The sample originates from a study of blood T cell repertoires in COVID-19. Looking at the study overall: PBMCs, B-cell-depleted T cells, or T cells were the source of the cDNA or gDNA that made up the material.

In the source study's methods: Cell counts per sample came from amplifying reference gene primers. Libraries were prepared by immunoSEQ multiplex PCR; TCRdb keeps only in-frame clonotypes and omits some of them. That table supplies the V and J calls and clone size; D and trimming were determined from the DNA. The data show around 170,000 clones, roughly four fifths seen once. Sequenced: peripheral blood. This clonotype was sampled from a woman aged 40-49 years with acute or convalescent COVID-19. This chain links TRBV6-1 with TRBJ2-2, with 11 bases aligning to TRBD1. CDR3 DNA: TGTGCCAGCAGTGGACGGACAGGGGGCTACACCGGGGAGCTGTTTTTT. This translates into CASSGRTGGYTGELFF.